Each of the 25 T cell receptor beta chains below was sequenced from the same sample in a study of identical twins. TCRdb passed the 5' RACE reads through MiXCR, listing each CDR3 protein once. The repertoire holds just over 500,000 distinct CDR3 sequences, with under 25% as singletons. These records were also assigned to another study, of T cells expressing NK-cell markers.

Specimen: CD4+ T cells sorted from blood. The receptors stem from a woman aged 18-29 years in good health.

This clonotype was counted between two and nine times. The V gene is TRBV29-1, the J gene TRBJ1-1; possible D gene TRBD1, 6 bases. V shed 7 bases and J shed 0 bases, with 24 bases lying between them. This CDR3 is 17 amino acids long. Per germline, CDR1 SQVTM and CDR2 ANQGSEA. CDR3 DNA: TGCAGCGGGGGAGGAGGGGGGCGGGGGCCCATGAACACTGAAGCTTTCTTT. Encoded protein: CSGGGGGRGPMNTEAFF.

J is TRBJ2-2 and V is TRBV20-1, with TRBD1 matching 11 bases. Germline CDR1 and CDR2: DFQATT and SNEGSKA (reference sequence). The CDR3 has 15 amino acids. Trimming at V came to 7 bases and at J to 6 bases, leaving 10 bases not matched to a gene. CDR3 sequence (DNA): TGCAGTGTCGGGACAGGGGGTCCCGTTTCCGGGGAGCTGTTTTTT. It specifies CSVGTGGPVSGELFF.

The gene calls are TRBV2 and TRBJ2-2; 7 bases align to TRBD1. Germline lookup yields CDR1 SNHLY and CDR2 FYNNEI. The trim removed 5 bases at V and 0 bases at J, leaving 6 bases unmatched. The CDR3 has 16 amino acids. CDR3 DNA: TGTGCCAGCAGTAAGGGGGCCCTCGCGAACACCGGGGAGCTGTTTTTT. As protein: CASSKGALANTGELFF.

This clonotype has just a few counts. The chain has TRBV20-1 and TRBJ2-7, with 8 positions matching TRBD2. Trimming cost V 6 bases and J 0 bases; bases outside gene matches: 7. Per the germline V gene, CDR1 is DFQATT and CDR2 is SNEGSKA (reference sequence). This CDR3 is 14 amino acids long. CDR3 protein: CSARRGTSSYEQYF. The DNA for the CDR3 is TGCAGTGCCCGAAGGGGGACTAGCTCCTACGAGCAGTACTTC.

The V and J genes are TRBV5-1 and TRBJ1-4; 8 positions agree with TRBD1. After removal of 4 bases from V and 6 bases from J, the junction contained 5 bases not matched to a gene. There are 14 residues in the CDR3. CDR1 SGHRS and CDR2 YFSETQ come from the germline V gene. The CDR3: CASSRGQGDEKLFF. DNA for the CDR3: TGCGCCAGCAGCCGCGGACAGGGAGATGAAAAACTGTTTTTT.

This rearrangement joins TRBV6-2 or TRBV6-3 to TRBJ2-7; 7 nucleotides match TRBD1. The CDR3 totals 12 residues. Trimming removed 10 bases from V and 3 bases from J; junction bases left unmatched: 6. Per the germline V gene, CDR1 is MNHEY and CDR2 is SVGEGT. This chain's CDR3 is CATRGTVYEQYF. The CDR3 nucleotides read TGTGCCACCCGAGGGACAGTCTACGAGCAGTACTTC.

This clonotype was counted between two and nine times. The chain uses TRBV5-1 and TRBJ2-3; no reliable D call. In germline, CDR1 is SGHRS, CDR2 YFSETQ. Trimming cost V 1 base and J 2 bases, with 8 bases left between them. The CDR3 has 14 residues. CDR3 in amino acids: CASSLRLNTDTQYF. CDR3 in DNA: TGCGCCAGCAGCTTGAGACTCAACACAGATACGCAGTATTTT.

This clonotype was counted between two and nine times. The CDR3 sequence is CASRGASAGHSPLHF. The CDR3, as DNA: TGTGCCAGCAGGGGGGCCAGCGCCGGTCATTCACCCCTCCACTTT. V and J are TRBV7-2 and TRBJ1-6; weak D call: TRBD1 (6 bases). This CDR3 has 15 residues. V lost 6 bases to trimming and J lost 8 bases, with 17 bases between them. Germline lookup yields CDR1 SGHTA and CDR2 FQGNSA.

The CDR3 coding sequence is TGCGCCAGCCAAGCCTACTCTGGAAACACCATATATTTT. This gives the protein CASQAYSGNTIYF. The chain couples TRBV5-1 to TRBJ1-3; unclear D gene. This CDR3 has 13 residues. Germline V lookup: CDR1 SGHRS, CDR2 YFSETQ. V was cut by 7 bases and J by 0 bases, with 8 bases left in between. Complete variable domain (other parts from reference TRBV5-1 and TRBJ1-3): KAGVTQTPRYLIKTRGQQVTLSCSPISGHRSVSWYQQTPGQGLQFLFEYFSETQRNKGNFPGRFSGRQFSNSRSEMNVSTLELGDSALYLCASQAYSGNTIYFGEGSWLTVV.

The chain employs TRBV12-3 or TRBV12-4 and TRBJ2-5; the match to TRBD1 covers 8 bases. Trimming took 5 bases from V and 4 from J; bases not matched to a gene: 12. The CDR3 loop spans 16 amino acids. CDR3 sequence: CASSPTTGTGRETQYF. The CDR3 nucleotides read TGTGCCAGCAGTCCTACGACCGGGACAGGCCGAGAGACCCAGTACTTC.

The gene calls are TRBV6-4 and TRBJ2-3, with 13 positions matching TRBD2. Germline CDR1 and CDR2: MRHNA and SNTAGT. The CDR3 runs to 17 residues. The V gene end was trimmed by 6 bases and the J gene end by 3 bases; junction bases not matched to a gene: 9. The CDR3 region has the DNA TGTGCCAGCAGACCCGTGACTAGCGGGGGGACTACAGATACGCAGTATTTT. This encodes CASRPVTSGGTTDTQYF.

This clonotype appeared a few times. The J gene is TRBJ2-3, the V gene TRBV2; TRBD1 aligns across 7 bases. This CDR3 has 15 amino acids. Germline V gives CDR1 SNHLY, CDR2 FYNNEI. The V gene end was trimmed by 6 bases and the J gene end by 4 bases; junction bases not matched to a gene: 10. CDR3 sequence: CASSVQGFNADTQYF. CDR3 DNA sequence: TGTGCCAGCAGCGTACAGGGGTTCAACGCAGATACGCAGTATTTT.

The CDR3 DNA is TGTGCCAGCAGCTTTATTGGCGGGACGAACACTGAAGCTTTCTTT. The encoded protein is CASSFIGGTNTEAFF. V and J are TRBV7-9 and TRBJ1-1, with D possibly matching TRBD1 (5 bases). Germline CDR1 SEHNR, CDR2 FQNEAQ (reference sequence). Trimming cost V 3 bases and J 1 base, with 12 bases left between them. The CDR3 has 15 residues.

The chain employs TRBV12-3 or TRBV12-4 and TRBJ2-5, with TRBD1 matching over 7 bases. The CDR3 length is 13 residues. With 6 bases clipped from V and 5 bases from J, the junction kept 6 bases outside the gene matches. The CDR3 sequence is CASSKTGRETQYF. For the CDR3, the DNA is TGTGCCAGCAGCAAGACAGGGCGGGAGACCCAGTACTTC.

This clonotype was counted a single time. The rearrangement links TRBV20-1 to TRBJ2-5; D gene uncertain. V dropped 6 bases and J dropped 5 bases, with 10 bases sitting between them. The CDR3 spans 11 residues. Germline CDR1 DFQATT, CDR2 SNEGSKA (reference sequence). CDR3 protein: CSAFKAETQYF. The CDR3 DNA reads as TGCAGTGCCTTCAAGGCGGAGACCCAGTACTTC.

This chain connects TRBV27 to TRBJ2-1; D is possibly TRBD2 (5 bases). Germline V gives CDR1 MNHEY, CDR2 SMNVEV (reference sequence). V was clipped by 6 bases and J by 2 bases, with 11 bases between them. This CDR3 comprises 14 residues. The CDR3 nucleotides are TGTGCCAGCAGACGCTGGGGAGCCTACAATGAGCAGTTCTTC. This encodes CASRRWGAYNEQFF.

The rearrangement links TRBV12-3 or TRBV12-4 to TRBJ2-7; D is undetermined. Trimming removed 2 bases from V and 1 base from J, with 9 bases in between. The CDR3 sequence is 14 residues long. CDR3 DNA: TGTGCCAGCAGTTTAAACGTCCCTTCCTACGAGCAGTACTTC. Translated, it gives CASSLNVPSYEQYF.

This sequence joins TRBV15 and TRBJ2-1; 8 bases fit TRBD1. Germline values: CDR1 LNHNV, CDR2 YYDKDF (reference sequence). CDR3 length: 15 residues. V trimming: 2 bases; J trimming: 7 bases; junction bases outside the gene matches: 7. The CDR3 DNA is TGTGCCACCAGCAGAAAGGACAGGGTGAATAATGAGCAGTTCTTC. This translates into CATSRKDRVNNEQFF.

This clonotype was seen more than once but under ten times. The chain carries TRBV4-3 and TRBJ2-3; D ambiguous. CDR1 is LGHNA and CDR2 is YSLEER in the germline V gene. V shed 0 bases and J shed 2 bases, with 6 bases lying between them. This CDR3 is built from 14 residues. CDR3 DNA: TGCGCCAGCAGCCAAGACGCCTTCACAGATACGCAGTATTTT. Amino acid sequence: CASSQDAFTDTQYF.

This clonotype has just a few counts. This chain connects TRBV6-1 to TRBJ2-1; tentatively, D is TRBD1 or TRBD2 (5 bases each). The V and J ends lost 7 bases and 4 bases respectively, with 14 bases between them. Germline CDR1 and CDR2: MNHNS and SASEGT. The CDR3 extends over 14 amino acids. CDR3 bases: TGTGCCAGCAATGGGGGAAGGGAATACAATGAGCAGTTCTTC. It is translated as CASNGGREYNEQFF.

The chain carries TRBV6-5 and TRBJ1-6; the D gene is possibly TRBD1 (6 bases). This CDR3 has 15 amino acids. V lost 0 bases and J lost 6, with 9 bases in between. In germline, CDR1 is MNHEY, CDR2 SVGAGI. This CDR3 reads CASSYSTGVNSPLHF. DNA of the CDR3: TGTGCCAGCAGTTACTCGACAGGAGTTAATTCACCCCTCCACTTT.

The chain employs TRBV10-3 and TRBJ1-5; D is unclear. Germline V CDR1 and CDR2: ENHRY, SYGVKD. V lost 10 bases, J lost 2 bases, and 9 bases lay in between. This CDR3 has 12 residues. The CDR3 sequence is CATGDGNQPQHF. For the CDR3, the DNA is TGTGCCACCGGGGATGGCAATCAGCCCCAGCATTTT.

The chain carries TRBV12-3 or TRBV12-4 and TRBJ1-4; no firm D call. The CDR3 runs 14 residues. V lost 3 bases to trimming and J lost 0 bases, with 5 bases between them. The CDR3 DNA is TGTGCCAGCAGTTTGATCCCAACTAATGAAAAACTGTTTTTT. It encodes CASSLIPTNEKLFF.

The V gene is TRBV2, the J gene TRBJ2-2; D not resolved. This CDR3 has 16 residues. Trimming pared 2 bases from V and 4 bases from J, leaving 14 bases between. CDR1 and CDR2 from the germline V gene are SNHLY and FYNNEI. The CDR3 DNA follows: TGTGCCAGCAGTGAATTCAGATTAATATTCACCGGGGAGCTGTTTTTT. Residues: CASSEFRLIFTGELFF.

The rearrangement joins TRBV9 to TRBJ1-6, with a tentative D call TRBD1 (5 bases). The CDR3 sequence is 14 residues long. The germline CDR1 and CDR2 sequences are SGDLS and YYNGEE. Trimming cost V 4 bases and J 4 bases, with 9 bases left between them. In DNA, the CDR3 is TGTGCCAGCAGCCTAACAGGATATAATTCACCCCTCCACTTT. Its translation: CASSLTGYNSPLHF.